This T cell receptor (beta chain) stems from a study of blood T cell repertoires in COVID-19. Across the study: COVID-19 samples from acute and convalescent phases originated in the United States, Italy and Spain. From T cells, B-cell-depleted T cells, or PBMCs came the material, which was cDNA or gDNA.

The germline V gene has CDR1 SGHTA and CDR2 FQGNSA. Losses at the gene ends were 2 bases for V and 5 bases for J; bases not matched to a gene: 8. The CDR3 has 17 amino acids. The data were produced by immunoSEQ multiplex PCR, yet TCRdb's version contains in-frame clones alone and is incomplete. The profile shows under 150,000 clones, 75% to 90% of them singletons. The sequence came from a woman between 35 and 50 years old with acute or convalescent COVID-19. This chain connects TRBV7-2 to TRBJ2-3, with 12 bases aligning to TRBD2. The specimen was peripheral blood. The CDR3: CASSLPLTSGGGDTQYF. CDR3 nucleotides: TGTGCCAGCAGCTTACCCCTGACTAGCGGGGGTGGAGATACGCAGTATTTT.